The 16 T cell receptor beta chains listed next were all sequenced from one sample in a study of CD8+ T cells in alopecia areata. Investigators isolated RNA and reverse transcribed it into cDNA to act as the sequencing template. Profiled with immunoSEQ multiplex PCR; TCRdb holds only in-frame clones, not every one. Of around 82,000 clones in the sample, roughly 50% are singletons; the top ten hold 5.7%. Sequenced: NKG2D-high CD8+ T cells sorted from blood. These receptors all come from a human donor with alopecia areata.

This clone was counted a few times. This chain links TRBV4-1 with TRBJ1-1, with D possibly TRBD1 on 6 matching bases. This CDR3 has 15 amino acids. From germline, CDR1 is MGHRA and CDR2 YSYEKL. The germline V and J ends were trimmed by 0 bases and 5 bases, with 13 bases remaining between them. CDR3 in amino acids: CASSQDLAQGTEAFF. The DNA of the CDR3 is TGCGCCAGCAGCCAAGACTTGGCCCAGGGGACTGAAGCTTTCTTT.

The table lists this clone with a count of one. The chain couples TRBV6-7 to TRBJ1-5; no firm D call. TRBV6-7 is marked as an open reading frame, function uncertain. Between the trimmed V and J ends, which lost 11 bases and 0 bases, there was a span of 23 bases. The CDR3 sequence is 17 residues long. The CDR3 is CAGYRRFSGISNQPQHF. Here the CDR3 DNA reads TGTGCCGGGTATCGAAGGTTTTCGGGAATTAGCAATCAGCCCCAGCATTTT.

The rearrangement uses TRBV30 and TRBJ2-3; no firm D call. Germline CDR1 is GTSNPN and CDR2 is SVGIG (reference sequence). Trimming shortened V by 4 bases and J by 2 bases, and 10 bases separated the two germline ends. The CDR3 totals 13 residues. CDR3 in DNA: TGTGCCTGGATAGGCTACTACACAGATACGCAGTATTTT. Amino acids: CAWIGYYTDTQYF.

V is TRBV30 and J is TRBJ2-3; 9 bases align to TRBD1. This CDR3 is built from 15 residues. Germline V CDR1 and CDR2: GTSNPN, SVGIG (reference sequence). Germline trimming cut 5 bases from V and 2 bases from J; bases unmatched to any gene: 8. CDR3 DNA: TGTGCCTGGGAAGGCGGGACAGGGCACACAGATACGCAGTATTTT. Protein sequence: CAWEGGTGHTDTQYF.

The V gene is TRBV29-1, the J gene TRBJ2-5, with unresolved D. The germline V gene encodes CDR1 SQVTM and CDR2 ANQGSEA. This CDR3 comprises 12 residues. V shed 2 bases and J shed 10 bases, with 14 bases lying between them. The CDR3 DNA reads as TGCAGCGTTGAATCCCACGCGGCCGGCCAGTACTTC. Protein sequence: CSVESHAAGQYF.

V usage is TRBV27 and J usage is TRBJ2-5; 7 positions agree with TRBD1. The germline V gene encodes CDR1 MNHEY and CDR2 SMNVEV (reference sequence). This CDR3 region has 15 residues. V was pared by 2 bases and J by 4 bases, with 7 bases of the junction left unmatched. DNA of the CDR3: TGTGCCAGCAGTTTACCGAAGACAGGGCTAGAGACCCAGTACTTC. Protein product: CASSLPKTGLETQYF.

The rearrangement uses TRBV29-1 and TRBJ2-7; 7 positions match TRBD2. The CDR3 is 12 residues long. V trimming: 5 bases; J trimming: 7 bases; junction bases outside the gene matches: 8. The germline V gene encodes CDR1 SQVTM and CDR2 ANQGSEA. In nucleotides, the CDR3 is TGCAGCGTTTTGGGGCGGGAGTCTGAGCAGTACTTC. It yields the protein CSVLGRESEQYF.

This chain's CDR3 is CASSQQGDEQFF. The CDR3 DNA follows: TGTGCCAGCAGTCAACAGGGGGATGAGCAGTTCTTC. The chain recombines TRBV6-6 with TRBJ2-1; TRBD1 matches 8 bases. The CDR3 has 12 amino acids. V was clipped by 5 bases and J by 8 bases; unmatched bases: 2. The germline V gene has CDR1 MNHNY and CDR2 SVGAGI (reference sequence).

The genes are TRBV29-1 and TRBJ2-3, with unresolved D. The CDR3 loop spans 11 amino acids. Trimming left V 5 bases short and J 3 bases short, with 6 bases between. Per the germline V gene, CDR1 is SQVTM and CDR2 is ANQGSEA. CDR3 in DNA: TGCAGCGTTCTCCAAACAGATACGCAGTATTTT. This encodes CSVLQTDTQYF.

This chain connects TRBV7-6 to TRBJ2-1, with 9 bases matching TRBD2. The CDR3 has 16 amino acids. The germline CDR1 and CDR2 sequences are SGHVS and FNYEAQ. The V segment lost 0 bases and the J segment 7 bases; nucleotides outside the gene matches: 7. The chain's CDR3 is CASSLALASGVNEQFF. CDR3 coding DNA: TGTGCCAGCAGCTTAGCGCTTGCTAGCGGGGTGAATGAGCAGTTCTTC.

This clone has just a few counts. The V gene is TRBV6-5, the J gene TRBJ2-7, with D unresolved. The V end was cut by 7 bases, the J end by 4 bases, with 11 bases between. In germline, CDR1 is MNHEY, CDR2 SVGAGI. CDR3 size: 12 residues. For the CDR3, the DNA is TGTGCCAGCACCCAACCGGGTTACGAGCAGTACTTC. It yields the protein CASTQPGYEQYF.

The V gene is TRBV19, the J gene TRBJ1-1; TRBD1 might be the D (5 bases). Trimming took 5 bases from V and 6 from J, leaving 7 bases between them. Per germline, CDR1 LNHDA and CDR2 SQIVND (reference sequence). The CDR3 totals 11 residues. CDR3 nucleotide sequence: TGTGCCAGTAGTCCGGGGCCTGAAGCTTTCTTT. This sequence encodes CASSPGPEAFF.

This clone was found once. V usage is TRBV4-1 and J usage is TRBJ2-7, with D possibly called TRBD1 or TRBD2 (5 bases each). The CDR3 is 15 residues long. The V and J ends lost 1 base and 3 bases respectively, with 13 bases between them. Germline values: CDR1 MGHRA, CDR2 YSYEKL. The CDR3 spells CASSQGSSGGYEQYF. The CDR3 DNA follows: TGCGCCAGCAGCCAAGGGTCCTCTGGGGGCTACGAGCAGTACTTC.

This chain connects TRBV7-9 to TRBJ2-2; no reliable D call. This CDR3 spans 13 amino acids. V dropped 1 base and J dropped 10 bases, with 10 bases sitting between them. CDR1 and CDR2 from the germline V gene are SEHNR and FQNEAQ (reference sequence). The DNA of the CDR3 is TGTGCCAGCAGCTTAGGACCGTCGGCGGAGCTGTTTTTT. Protein: CASSLGPSAELFF.

This chain connects TRBV2 to TRBJ2-2, with 7 bases lining up with TRBD2. Germline loops: CDR1 SNHLY, CDR2 FYNNEI. The V gene end was trimmed by 1 base and the J gene end by 3 bases; junction bases not matched to a gene: 8. This CDR3 contains 17 residues. For the CDR3, the DNA is TGTGCCAGCAGTGAAGAATACGGAGGGAGGGACACCGGGGAGCTGTTTTTT. It codes for CASSEEYGGRDTGELFF.

This sequence joins TRBV11-2 and TRBJ2-1; D gene uncertain. Germline V gene lookup returns CDR1 SGHAT and CDR2 FQNNGV. V was trimmed by 3 bases and J by 7 bases, leaving 4 bases between them. The CDR3 length is 11 residues. CDR3 in amino acids: CASSFYNEQFF. The DNA for the CDR3 is TGTGCCAGCAGCTTTTATAATGAGCAGTTCTTC.